Listed here are 10 T cell receptor beta chains from one sample, sequenced in a study of blood T cell repertoires in COVID-19. Sequencing used immunoSEQ multiplex PCR; TCRdb keeps in-frame clones, though not all of them. The sample has around 220,000 clones, 75% to 95% seen once. The sample taken for sequencing was PBMCs or T cells enriched from blood (not recorded which). The receptors derive from a woman under 30 who had recovered from COVID-19.

The chain uses TRBV15 and TRBJ1-4, with 8 bases lining up with TRBD1. V lost 2 bases, J lost 8 bases, and 4 bases stayed unmatched. The germline CDR1 and CDR2 sequences are LNHNV and YYDKDF (reference sequence). CDR3 length: 14 residues. CDR3 residues: CATSRQGAGEKLFF. CDR3 coding DNA: TGTGCCACCAGCAGACAGGGGGCAGGAGAAAAACTGTTTTTT.

The J gene is TRBJ1-5, the V gene TRBV7-2; no firm D call. V lost 5 bases and J lost 7, with 9 bases in between. The germline gives CDR1 SGHTA, CDR2 FQGNSA. The CDR3 length is 12 residues. In DNA, the CDR3 is TGTGCCAGCAGCCCCCCCCTCCAGCCCCAGCATTTT. Encoded protein: CASSPPLQPQHF.

The chain has TRBV7-9 and TRBJ1-1; D call uncertain. This CDR3 comprises 13 residues. The V gene lost 5 bases and the J gene lost 3 bases, with 10 bases spanning the gap. Germline CDR1 SEHNR, CDR2 FQNEAQ (reference sequence). The CDR3, as DNA: TGTGCCAGCAGCCTCTCCCCGGACACTGAAGCTTTCTTT. Its protein is CASSLSPDTEAFF.

This chain links TRBV18 with TRBJ2-2; the D gene is possibly TRBD2 (6 bases). The CDR3 sequence is 18 residues long. V was clipped by 0 bases and J by 0 bases, with 14 bases between them. Germline V lookup: CDR1 KGHSH, CDR2 LQKENI. CDR3 bases: TGTGCCAGCTCACCACCAGGTCGGGGACTTCCGAACACCGGGGAGCTGTTTTTT. Translated, it gives CASSPPGRGLPNTGELFF.

J is TRBJ1-2 and V is TRBV6-4, with D perhaps TRBD1 (6 bases). The germline CDR1 and CDR2 sequences are MRHNA and SNTAGT. V shed 5 bases and J shed 8 bases, with 15 bases lying between them. This CDR3 has 13 residues. The chain's CDR3 is CASSPTGREGYTF. The CDR3 DNA is TGTGCCAGCAGTCCCACAGGGAGGGAGGGCTACACCTTC.

The chain links TRBV5-4 to TRBJ1-1; TRBD1 matches 8 bases. The CDR3 spans 17 residues. Germline CDR1 and CDR2: SGHNT and YYREEE (reference sequence). Unmatched junction bases numbered 14, after V lost 0 bases and J lost 7 bases. This chain's CDR3 is CASSLGRGPRLAIEAFF. The CDR3 DNA follows: TGTGCCAGCAGCTTGGGCAGGGGGCCGCGACTAGCCATTGAAGCTTTCTTT.

The CDR3 coding sequence is TGTGCCATCAGTGAGTCACTAGATACGCAGTATTTT. Its translation is CAISESLDTQYF. This chain joins TRBV10-3 and TRBJ2-3; D is undetermined. Germline CDR1 is ENHRY and CDR2 is SYGVKD. CDR3 length: 12 amino acids. V lost 0 bases, J lost 5 bases, and 3 bases lay in between.

V usage is TRBV19 and J usage is TRBJ1-1; D gene ambiguous. Trimming cost V 3 bases and J 1 base, with 12 bases left between them. CDR1 LNHDA and CDR2 SQIVND come from the germline V gene (reference sequence). CDR3 length: 15 amino acids. CDR3: CASSIQRATNTEAFF. Here the CDR3 DNA reads TGTGCCAGTAGTATTCAGCGGGCGACGAACACTGAAGCTTTCTTT. Drawing the rest from reference TRBV19 and TRBJ1-1, the complete variable domain is DGGITQSPKYLFRKEGQNVTLSCEQNLNHDAMYWYRQDPGQGLRLIYYSQIVNDFQKGDIAEGYSVSREKKESFPLTVTSAQKNPTAFYLCASSIQRATNTEAFFGQGTRLTVV.

The sample holds one count of this clone. The CDR3: CASSSSGRNTGELFF. As DNA, the CDR3 is TGTGCCAGCAGCAGTAGCGGGAGGAACACCGGGGAGCTGTTTTTT. The gene calls are TRBV11-1 and TRBJ2-2, with 9 bases that match TRBD2. V was pared by 5 bases and J by 1 base, with 2 bases of the junction left unmatched. The CDR3 loop spans 15 amino acids. CDR1 is SGHAT and CDR2 is FQDESV in the germline V gene (reference sequence).

The chain joins TRBV20-1 to TRBJ2-7; D unresolved. This CDR3 is 14 amino acids long. Trimming took 3 bases from V and 6 from J, leaving 18 bases between them. Per the germline V gene, CDR1 is DFQATT and CDR2 is SNEGSKA (reference sequence). The CDR3 loop reads CSASPPGVVGEQYF. The CDR3 DNA follows: TGCAGTGCTAGTCCCCCCGGAGTGGTTGGCGAGCAGTACTTC.